This T cell receptor (beta chain) originates from a study of somatic mutations in cytotoxic T cells in rheumatoid arthritis. Looking at the study overall: The authors flow-sorted some V beta antibody-stained T-cell populations at nearly 100% purity, including V beta1+ cells that they sequenced for TCRB.

CDR1 and CDR2 (germline): SGDLS, YYNGEE. This CDR3 region has 16 residues. Trimming cost V 4 bases and J 3 bases; bases outside gene matches: 10. Sequencing was performed with immunoSEQ multiplex PCR; in TCRdb, only in-frame clones are kept and a portion is missing. The repertoire holds tens of thousands of clones, around 84% seen once, with around 18% in the top ten. Study results and caveats: Of about 62 patients, fewer than 10 had a largest CD8+ clone that exceeded 20% of CD8+ cells. Antigens recognized by the expanded CD8+ clones were unknown. An age-related increase in CD8+ clonality was seen in rheumatoid arthritis patients but not in healthy controls.

About this clone itself: Its antigen is undetermined.

The chain couples TRBV9 to TRBJ2-3; TRBD1 matches at 8 bases. Sample: CD8+ T cells sorted from blood. The clonotype originates from a woman between 45 and 60 years old in good health. CDR3 sequence: CASSPHRTGWTDTQYF. For the CDR3, the DNA is TGTGCCAGCAGCCCCCACCGGACAGGGTGGACAGATACGCAGTATTTT.